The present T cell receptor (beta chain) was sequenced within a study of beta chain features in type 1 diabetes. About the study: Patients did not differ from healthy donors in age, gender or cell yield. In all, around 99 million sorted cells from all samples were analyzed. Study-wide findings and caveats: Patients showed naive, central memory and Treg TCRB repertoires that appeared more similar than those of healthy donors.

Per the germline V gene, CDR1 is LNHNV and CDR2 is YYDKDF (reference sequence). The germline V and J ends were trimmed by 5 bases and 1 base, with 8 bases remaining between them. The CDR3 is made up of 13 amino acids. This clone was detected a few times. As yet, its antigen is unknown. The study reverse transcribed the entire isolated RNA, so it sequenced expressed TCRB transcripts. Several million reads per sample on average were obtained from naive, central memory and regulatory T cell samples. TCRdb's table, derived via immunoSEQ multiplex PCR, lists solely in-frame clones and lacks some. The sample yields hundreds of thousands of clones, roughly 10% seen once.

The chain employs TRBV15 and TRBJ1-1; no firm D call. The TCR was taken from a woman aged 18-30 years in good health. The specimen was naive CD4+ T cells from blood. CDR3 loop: CATSPKRNTEAFF. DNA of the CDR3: TGTGCCACCAGCCCCAAGAGGAACACTGAAGCTTTCTTT.